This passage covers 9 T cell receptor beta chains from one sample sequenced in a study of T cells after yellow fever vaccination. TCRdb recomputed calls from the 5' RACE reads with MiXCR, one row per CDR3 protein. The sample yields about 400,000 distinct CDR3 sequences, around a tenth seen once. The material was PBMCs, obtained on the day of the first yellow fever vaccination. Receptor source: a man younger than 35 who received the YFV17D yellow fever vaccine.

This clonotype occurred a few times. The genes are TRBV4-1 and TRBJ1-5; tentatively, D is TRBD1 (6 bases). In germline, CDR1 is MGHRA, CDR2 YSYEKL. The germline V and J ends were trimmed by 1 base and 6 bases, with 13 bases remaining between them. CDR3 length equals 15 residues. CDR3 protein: CASSQGTGHGQPQHF. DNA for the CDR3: TGCGCCAGCAGCCAAGGCACAGGGCATGGTCAGCCCCAGCATTTT.

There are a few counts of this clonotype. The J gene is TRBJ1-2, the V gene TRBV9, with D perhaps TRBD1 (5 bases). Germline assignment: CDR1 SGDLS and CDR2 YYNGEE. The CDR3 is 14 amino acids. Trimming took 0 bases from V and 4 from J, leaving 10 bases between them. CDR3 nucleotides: TGTGCCAGCAGCGTAGGGTCAGGGAGCTATGGCTACACCTTC. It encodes CASSVGSGSYGYTF.

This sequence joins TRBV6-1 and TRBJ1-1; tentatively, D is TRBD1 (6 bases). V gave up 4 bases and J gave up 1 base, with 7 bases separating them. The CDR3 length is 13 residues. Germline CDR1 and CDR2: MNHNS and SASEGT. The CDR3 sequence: CASSATGNTEAFF. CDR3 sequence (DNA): TGTGCCAGCAGTGCGACAGGGAACACTGAAGCTTTCTTT.

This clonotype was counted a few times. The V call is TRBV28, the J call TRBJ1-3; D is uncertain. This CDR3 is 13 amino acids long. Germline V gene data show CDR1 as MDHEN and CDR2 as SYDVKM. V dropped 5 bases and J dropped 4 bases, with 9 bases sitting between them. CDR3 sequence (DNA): TGTGCCAGCAGTGCGGTAGGGGGAAACACCATATATTTT. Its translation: CASSAVGGNTIYF.

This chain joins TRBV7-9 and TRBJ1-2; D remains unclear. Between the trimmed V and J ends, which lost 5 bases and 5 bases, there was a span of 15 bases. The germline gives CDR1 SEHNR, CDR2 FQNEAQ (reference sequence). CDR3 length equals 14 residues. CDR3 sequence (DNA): TGTGCCAGCAGCGTCCCAGGCCCGGGGTATGGCTACACCTTC. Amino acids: CASSVPGPGYGYTF.

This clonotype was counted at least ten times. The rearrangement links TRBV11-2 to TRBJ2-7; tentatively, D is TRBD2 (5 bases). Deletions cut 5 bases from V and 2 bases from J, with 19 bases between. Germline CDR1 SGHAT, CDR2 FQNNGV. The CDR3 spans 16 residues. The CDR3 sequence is CASSRTLRTGTYEQYF. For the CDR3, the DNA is TGTGCCAGCAGCCGAACTTTAAGGACGGGGACCTACGAGCAGTACTTC.

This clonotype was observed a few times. The CDR3, as DNA: TGTGCCAGCAGCTTAAACTTCGTCAACACTGAAGCTTTCTTT. Translating it yields CASSLNFVNTEAFF. V usage is TRBV7-2 and J usage is TRBJ1-1; the D is unclear. The V gene lost 2 bases and the J gene lost 2 bases, with 9 bases spanning the gap. CDR1 SGHTA and CDR2 FQGNSA come from the germline V gene. This CDR3 has 14 residues. The complete variable domain, with remaining parts taken from reference TRBV7-2 and TRBJ1-1, reads GAGVSQSPSNKVTEKGKDVELRCDPISGHTALYWYRQSLGQGLEFLIYFQGNSAPDKSGLPSDRFSAERTGGSVSTLTIQRTQQEDSAVYLCASSLNFVNTEAFFGQGTRLTVV.

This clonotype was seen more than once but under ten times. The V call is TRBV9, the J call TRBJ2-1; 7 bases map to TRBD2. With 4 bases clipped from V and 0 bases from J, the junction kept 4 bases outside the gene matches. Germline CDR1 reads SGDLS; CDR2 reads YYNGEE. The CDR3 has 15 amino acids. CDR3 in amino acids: CASSHERGSYNEQFF. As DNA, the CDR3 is TGTGCCAGCAGCCACGAGCGGGGCTCCTACAATGAGCAGTTCTTC.

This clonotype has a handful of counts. For the CDR3, the DNA is TGTGCCAGCAGTTACCTGCGTAATGAAAAACTGTTTTTT. Residues: CASSYLRNEKLFF. V gene TRBV6-5 combines with J gene TRBJ1-4, with D hard to call. The CDR3 covers 13 residues. Germline CDR1 is MNHEY and CDR2 is SVGAGI. V was pared by 2 bases and J by 4 bases, with 5 bases between.